This T cell receptor (beta chain) was captured in a study of CXCR3-negative and CXCR3-positive naive CD8 T cells. Whole-study results and caveats: Each naive subset displayed comparably high diversity, whereas memory CD8+ cells displayed much lower diversity. PBMCs showed partially decreased CXCR3 expression after cryopreservation, and most assays used fresh PBMCs. Similar TRBV-TRBJ gene usage was seen in naive CXCR3-negative and CXCR3-positive cells, but not in memory cells. Naive cells positive for CXCR3 carried more hydrophobic TRB CDR3s than CXCR3-negative ones.

Looked up from germline, CDR1 is MGHRA and CDR2 is YSYEKL. The CDR3 contains 15 residues. Note on this clonotype: What it binds is unknown.

UMI-labeled 5' RACE yielded the TRB cDNA libraries. From its re-call of the 5' RACE reads, TCRdb lists each CDR3 protein once, without DNA. Recorded for this sample: tens of thousands of distinct CDR3 sequences. Sequencing input: naive CXCR3+ CD8+ T cells from blood. Sample subset: CD45RO-CCR7+CD27+CD95- naive CD8+ T cells expressing CXCR3 (TNR3+). This TCR derives from a human donor in good health. Some clones in this sample may be carry-over from other donors' samples. V is TRBV4-1 and J is TRBJ2-7; TCRdb lists TRBD1, though no DNA is available to test this call. CDR3 sequence: CASSQDPGGLYEQYF.